The 32 T cell receptor beta chains below were found in one sample sequenced in a study of technical replicates of blood from a few donors. Profiling relied on immunoSEQ multiplex PCR, and the TCRdb table lists in-frame clones only, not all of them. The repertoire holds roughly 72,000 clones, with just under 95% as singletons. Sequencing used T cells isolated from PBMCs. The receptors shown here come from a human donor in good health.

The chain has TRBV18 and TRBJ2-5; D may be TRBD2 (6 bases). Germline V CDR1 and CDR2: KGHSH, LQKENI. V lost 4 bases to trimming and J lost 5 bases, with 17 bases between them. The CDR3 length is 15 residues. CDR3 region: CASSLRGGGRETQYF. DNA of the CDR3: TGTGCCAGCTCACTCCGGGGAGGCGGACGGGAGACCCAGTACTTC.

The rearrangement joins TRBV25-1 to TRBJ2-7, with 8 bases that match TRBD1. Trimming took 7 bases from V and 2 from J; bases not matched to a gene: 10. The CDR3 runs to 15 residues. Per germline, CDR1 MGHDK and CDR2 SYGVNS. Here the CDR3 DNA reads TGTGCCAGCAACCATCAGGGGGCCCCCGCCTACGAGCAGTACTTC. It encodes CASNHQGAPAYEQYF.

The V gene is TRBV28, the J gene TRBJ2-1; 7 bases fit TRBD1. The CDR3 runs 15 residues. J was trimmed by 4 bases and V by 6 bases; bases with no gene match: 9. The V gene's germline CDR1 is MDHEN and CDR2 SYDVKM. The CDR3 is CASRYTGTAYNEQFF. The CDR3, as DNA: TGTGCCAGCAGATATACCGGGACAGCTTACAATGAGCAGTTCTTC.

J is TRBJ2-3 and V is TRBV9; TRBD2 aligns across 8 bases. Germline CDR1 is SGDLS and CDR2 is YYNGEE. After removal of 4 bases from V and 4 bases from J, the junction contained 11 bases not matched to a gene. The CDR3 contains 16 residues. The CDR3 loop reads CASSPQRERKADTQYF. The CDR3 DNA reads TGTGCCAGCAGCCCTCAGCGGGAGAGGAAAGCAGATACGCAGTATTTT.

The chain is built from TRBV30 and TRBJ2-5; 10 bases map to TRBD2. Germline V gene data show CDR1 as GTSNPN and CDR2 as SVGIG (reference sequence). This CDR3 is 14 amino acids long. V lost 3 bases and J lost 3; bases outside the gene matches: 4. The CDR3 here is CAWSPGLAEETQYF. CDR3 nucleotide sequence: TGTGCCTGGAGCCCCGGACTAGCGGAAGAGACCCAGTACTTC.

CDR3 protein: CASSYSYEGNEKLFF. CDR3 sequence (DNA): TGTGCCAGCAGTTACTCTTATGAGGGTAATGAAAAACTGTTTTTT. This chain joins TRBV6-5 and TRBJ1-4; D is undetermined. V shed 0 bases and J shed 4 bases, with 9 bases lying between them. In germline, CDR1 is MNHEY, CDR2 SVGAGI. This CDR3 has 15 amino acids.

This chain joins TRBV19 and TRBJ1-5, with D maybe TRBD1 (5 bases). Trimming removed 3 bases at V and 0 bases at J, with 15 bases between. This CDR3 is built from 17 residues. Germline assignment: CDR1 LNHDA and CDR2 SQIVND (reference sequence). The CDR3 sequence: CASSMNRGLISNQPQHF. CDR3 in DNA: TGTGCCAGTAGTATGAATAGGGGACTGATTAGCAATCAGCCCCAGCATTTT.

The chain uses TRBV7-2 and TRBJ2-2, with D tentatively TRBD2 (6 bases). V dropped 11 bases and J dropped 3 bases, with 10 bases sitting between them. The CDR3 sequence is 12 residues long. CDR1 SGHTA and CDR2 FQGNSA come from the germline V gene. The CDR3 DNA follows: TGTGCCGAATGGGGGGACACCGGGGAGCTGTTTTTT. Translation: CAEWGDTGELFF.

This sequence joins TRBV9 and TRBJ2-5; D is possibly TRBD2 (5 bases). V gave up 4 bases and J gave up 5 bases, with 15 bases separating them. The CDR3 spans 14 residues. CDR1 is SGDLS, CDR2 YYNGEE, per germline. The CDR3 DNA reads as TGTGCCAGCAGCCCCCCTGCTAGCTGGGAGACCCAGTACTTC. Protein sequence: CASSPPASWETQYF.

V and J are TRBV19 and TRBJ2-7, with TRBD1 identical over 9 bases. Trimming removed 8 bases from V and 0 bases from J; junction bases left unmatched: 2. The CDR3 contains 13 residues. Germline V gene data show CDR1 as LNHDA and CDR2 as SQIVND (reference sequence). CDR3 protein: CASEGQGSYEQYF. The CDR3 DNA sequence: TGTGCCAGTGAGGGACAGGGCTCCTACGAGCAGTACTTC.

This chain uses TRBV5-6 with TRBJ2-1, with D maybe TRBD2 (5 bases). From germline, CDR1 is SGHDT and CDR2 YYEEEE. V was trimmed by 4 bases and J by 9 bases, leaving 14 bases between them. This CDR3 has 13 amino acids. DNA for the CDR3: TGTGCCAGCAGCGGGGATGAGGCGGGTGAGCAGTTCTTC. It codes for CASSGDEAGEQFF.

The chain recombines TRBV6-5 with TRBJ2-7; TRBD1 might be the D (6 bases). Trimming removed 0 bases from V and 4 bases from J, with 16 bases in between. The CDR3 covers 16 residues. Germline assignment: CDR1 MNHEY and CDR2 SVGAGI. Here the CDR3 DNA reads TGTGCCAGCAGTTACTCGGGCCCAGGGGCGCCGTACGAGCAGTACTTC. Its translation is CASSYSGPGAPYEQYF.

The gene calls are TRBV7-9 and TRBJ1-2, with D unresolved. V dropped 3 bases and J dropped 2 bases, with 4 bases sitting between them. The V gene's germline CDR1 is SEHNR and CDR2 FQNEAQ (reference sequence). CDR3 length: 12 residues. CDR3 in DNA: TGTGCCAGCAGCTTTCAGAACTATGGCTACACCTTC. The encoded protein is CASSFQNYGYTF.

The V gene is TRBV21-1, the J gene TRBJ2-1; the DNA was not used to check the table's D call, TRBD1. TRBV21-1 is an annotated pseudogene. The CDR3 extends over 17 amino acids. The CDR3 DNA reads TGTGCCAGCAGCAAAGCGGTCAGGGGGCGTCCGGGCAATGAGCAGTTCTTC. Translating gives CASSKAVRGRPGNEQFF.

This chain joins TRBV9 and TRBJ1-1; 11 nucleotides align to TRBD1. Germline V lookup: CDR1 SGDLS, CDR2 YYNGEE. The ends lost 0 bases at V and 1 base at J; junction bases unmatched: 20. This CDR3 comprises 22 residues. CDR3 residues: CASSVDPGYRRTGGSGNTEAFF. CDR3 nucleotides: TGTGCCAGCAGCGTAGATCCCGGCTATAGACGGACAGGGGGCAGCGGGAACACTGAAGCTTTCTTT.

J is TRBJ2-3 and V is TRBV7-3; D remains ambiguous. CDR3 length: 13 residues. V lost 2 bases and J lost 2, with 5 bases in between. The germline V gene encodes CDR1 SGHTA and CDR2 FQGTGA. Here the CDR3 DNA reads TGTGCCAGCAGCTTACAGTCCACAGATACGCAGTATTTT. Encoded protein: CASSLQSTDTQYF.

The V and J genes are TRBV27 and TRBJ1-5, with unresolved D. Trimming removed 1 base from V and 3 bases from J, with 4 bases in between. Per the germline V gene, CDR1 is MNHEY and CDR2 is SMNVEV (reference sequence). The CDR3 has 13 amino acids. The CDR3 here is CASSLYYNQPQHF. CDR3 in DNA: TGTGCCAGCAGTTTATACTACAATCAGCCCCAGCATTTT.

V usage is TRBV10-3 and J usage is TRBJ2-3, with 7 bases fitting TRBD1. The CDR3 consists of 15 residues. Trimming removed 6 bases from V and 4 bases from J; junction bases left unmatched: 10. From germline, CDR1 is ENHRY and CDR2 SYGVKD. CDR3 sequence (DNA): TGTGCCATCAGCCAACAGGGGTCTCGGCCAGATACGCAGTATTTT. Encoded protein: CAISQQGSRPDTQYF.

The chain recombines TRBV6-1 with TRBJ1-1; 9 nucleotides align to TRBD1. J gave up 1 base and V 7 bases, and 7 bases lay outside the gene matches. CDR3 size: 15 residues. Germline loops: CDR1 MNHNS, CDR2 SASEGT. The CDR3 sequence is CASIMDRGENTEAFF. The CDR3 DNA follows: TGTGCCAGCATTATGGACAGGGGTGAGAACACTGAAGCTTTCTTT.

The chain has TRBV5-1 and TRBJ1-2; D not certain. Per germline, CDR1 SGHRS and CDR2 YFSETQ. The CDR3 consists of 14 residues. V lost 0 bases and J 4 bases, leaving 10 bases between the germline ends. Here the CDR3 reads CASSLDRVGYGYTF. DNA for the CDR3: TGCGCCAGCAGCTTGGATCGGGTCGGCTATGGCTACACCTTC.

The chain employs TRBV19 and TRBJ1-2; TRBD1 matches at 8 bases. CDR3 length equals 17 residues. Germline V CDR1 and CDR2: LNHDA, SQIVND (reference sequence). The J segment lost 0 bases and the V segment lost 4 bases, leaving 10 bases of the junction unmatched. CDR3 DNA: TGTGCCAGTAGTAGGCAGGGGGCTCTAATGGCTAACTATGGCTACACCTTC. This sequence encodes CASSRQGALMANYGYTF.

The V and J genes are TRBV28 and TRBJ2-3; 7 nucleotides match TRBD1. Trimming took 11 bases from V and 2 from J; bases not matched to a gene: 10. This CDR3 region has 14 residues. Germline V gene sequence: CDR1 MDHEN, CDR2 SYDVKM. The CDR3 bases are TGTGCCGGACAGAACAGGGGTTACACAGATACGCAGTATTTT. It encodes CAGQNRGYTDTQYF.

The chain combines TRBV7-3 with TRBJ1-2, with D tentatively TRBD1 (6 bases). The V and J ends lost 1 base and 9 bases respectively, with 15 bases between them. Germline V CDR1 and CDR2: SGHTA, FQGTGA. The CDR3 contains 14 residues. The CDR3 loop is CASSLNAEGGSYTF. CDR3 sequence (DNA): TGTGCCAGCAGCTTAAATGCAGAAGGGGGAAGCTACACCTTC.

The DNA for the CDR3 is TGTGCCACCAGCATAGGACAGGGAAGGACCGGGGAGCTGTTTTTT. This gives the protein CATSIGQGRTGELFF. The chain combines TRBV15 with TRBJ2-2; 8 bases fit TRBD1. The CDR3 has 15 amino acids. Per the germline V gene, CDR1 is LNHNV and CDR2 is YYDKDF (reference sequence). V gave up 4 bases and J gave up 5 bases; unmatched junction bases: 6. The variable domain in full, with the rest retrieved from reference TRBV15 and TRBJ2-2, is DAMVIQNPRYQVTQFGKPVTLSCSQTLNHNVMYWYQQKSSQAPKLLFHYYDKDFNNEADTPDNFQSRRPNTSFCFLDIRSPGLGDTAMYLCATSIGQGRTGELFFGEGSRLTVL.

The CDR3 here is CASSPKQAFF. The CDR3 nucleotides are TGTGCCAGCAGCCCGAAGCAAGCTTTCTTT. V usage is TRBV5-4 and J usage is TRBJ1-1; D uncertain. Trimming pared 4 bases from V and 9 bases from J, leaving 7 bases between. From germline, CDR1 is SGHNT and CDR2 YYREEE (reference sequence). The CDR3 is made up of 10 amino acids. Supplemented by reference TRBV5-4 and TRBJ1-1, the full variable domain reads ETGVTQSPTHLIKTRGQQVTLRCSSQSGHNTVSWYQQALGQGPQFIFQYYREEENGRGNFPPRFSGLQFPNYSSELNVNALELDDSALYLCASSPKQAFFGQGTRLTVV.

The chain has TRBV4-3 and TRBJ2-7, with 11 bases lining up with TRBD1. The J segment lost 6 bases and the V segment lost 1 base, leaving 11 bases of the junction unmatched. The CDR3 length is 17 residues. The germline V gene encodes CDR1 LGHNA and CDR2 YSLEER. The CDR3 loop reads CASSQGTGGYIPGEQYF. CDR3 DNA sequence: TGCGCCAGCAGCCAAGGGACAGGGGGCTATATTCCTGGCGAGCAGTACTTC.

This rearrangement joins TRBV9 to TRBJ1-4; 7 positions match TRBD1. This CDR3 region has 15 residues. Trimming cost V 4 bases and J 5 bases; bases outside gene matches: 8. Germline assignment: CDR1 SGDLS and CDR2 YYNGEE. This chain's CDR3 is CASSPLGGSNEKLFF. Written as DNA, the CDR3 is TGTGCCAGCAGCCCACTAGGGGGCTCGAATGAAAAACTGTTTTTT.

The chain joins TRBV5-8 to TRBJ1-2, with 10 bases fitting TRBD1. Germline assignment: CDR1 SGHTS and CDR2 YDEGEE. V shed 4 bases and J 4 bases; nucleotides not matched to a gene: 7. The length of the CDR3 is 15 residues. CDR3 amino acids: CASSRDRGQIYGYTF. CDR3 in DNA: TGTGCCAGCAGCCGTGACAGGGGGCAGATCTATGGCTACACCTTC.

J is TRBJ2-4 and V is TRBV6-5, with D tentatively TRBD2 (6 bases). Germline V gene sequence: CDR1 MNHEY, CDR2 SVGAGI. The CDR3 has 15 residues. Trimming left V 0 bases short and J 5 bases short, with 11 bases between. CDR3 sequence (DNA): TGTGCCAGCAGTTACTCGGGACTTTCTGAAAACATTCAGTACTTC. It specifies CASSYSGLSENIQYF.

J is TRBJ2-3 and V is TRBV6-1; D ambiguous. The V gene's germline CDR1 is MNHNS and CDR2 SASEGT. The CDR3 contains 13 residues. V lost 3 bases and J lost 1, with 5 bases in between. The CDR3 here is CASSEAGTDTQYF. The CDR3 bases are TGTGCCAGCAGTGAGGCAGGCACAGATACGCAGTATTTT.

Points on this clone: This CDR3 fails to terminate in the conserved phenylalanine or tryptophan, so it likely reflects a read error. The limits of the CDR3 on the DNA are not certain, so only TCRdb's listed CDR3 is given. The V and J genes are TRBV30 and TRBJ2-3; no check of the table's D call, TRBD2, against the DNA was made. Germline lookup yields CDR1 GTSNPN and CDR2 SVGIG (reference sequence). The CDR3 spans 11 residues, counting both ends. The CDR3 is CAWSAGTLAGA.

The chain joins TRBV7-2 to TRBJ2-1; D possibly corresponds to TRBD1 (6 bases). Per germline, CDR1 SGHTA and CDR2 FQGNSA. The CDR3 runs to 13 residues. V lost 2 bases and J lost 15, with 17 bases in between. This CDR3 is CASSLSPVGAGFF. DNA for the CDR3: TGTGCCAGCAGCTTATCCCCGGTGGGGGCTGGGTTCTTC.